This T cell receptor beta chain was identified during a study of immune evolution from preneoplasia to lung adenocarcinoma. Study at large: HLA loss of heterozygosity: roughly 6.4% AIS, about 14% MIA, about 35% ADC, none AAH.

TCRdb keeps only in-frame clones here, not all; method: immunoSEQ multiplex PCR. The sample records about 4,000 clones, approximately 79% being singletons. The CDR3 length is 14 residues. V was pared by 4 bases and J by 8 bases, with 17 bases between. Germline V lookup: CDR1 MGHRA, CDR2 YSYEKL. Study-wide results and limits: KRAS-mutant nodules had the highest T cell clonality. Later-stage lesions seemingly showed higher T cell density and diversity than normal lung.

On this clone itself: Its specificity is unknown.

The sample consisted of FFPE invasive lung adenocarcinoma tissue. V gene TRBV4-1 combines with J gene TRBJ2-5; possibly TRBD1 for D (7 bases). This clonotype originated in a person in their forties or fifties with lung adenocarcinoma. Some clones in this sample may be carry-over from other donors' samples. The CDR3 here is CASSPPGGQKTQYF. In DNA form, the CDR3 reads TGCGCCAGCAGCCCCCCCGGGGGACAGAAAACCCAGTACTTC.